This is a list of T cell receptor beta chains from one sample in a study of blood T cell repertoires in COVID-19. TCRdb's table, derived via immunoSEQ multiplex PCR, lists solely in-frame clones and lacks some. Of over 50,000 clones listed, over 75% are singletons. Specimen: peripheral blood. The receptors come from a man between 60 and 75 years old with acute or convalescent COVID-19. CDR3s include the opening cysteine and the closing phenylalanine or tryptophan. A D gene is named only where the DNA matches it firmly. Part of the rows lack a size; the others show once, few, many or a class for expanded clones.

d_call: TRBD1; clone_size: -; cdr3_length: 13; j_call: TRBJ1-2; v_call: TRBV6-5; cdr3_aa: CASRTGQVGGYTF; cdr3_nt: TGTGCCAGCAGAACCGGACAGGTGGGAGGCTACACCTTC
d_call: -; clone_size: -; cdr3_length: 13; j_call: TRBJ2-2; v_call: TRBV9; cdr3_aa: CASKGVLAGELFF; cdr3_nt: TGTGCCAGCAAGGGGGTCTTGGCCGGGGAGCTGTTTTTT
d_call: TRBD1; clone_size: -; cdr3_length: 14; j_call: TRBJ1-4; v_call: TRBV2; cdr3_aa: CASKTGPANEKLFF; cdr3_nt: TGTGCCAGCAAGACAGGGCCGGCTAATGAAAAACTGTTTTTT
d_call: -; clone_size: -; cdr3_length: 15; j_call: TRBJ1-3; v_call: TRBV2; cdr3_aa: CASRGLLPSGNTIYF; cdr3_nt: TGTGCCAGCAGAGGACTCCTACCCTCTGGAAACACCATATATTTT
d_call: -; clone_size: -; cdr3_length: 15; j_call: TRBJ1-5; v_call: TRBV6-2/TRBV6-3; cdr3_aa: CASSSTAVSNQPQHF; cdr3_nt: TGTGCCAGCAGTTCGACAGCAGTTAGCAATCAGCCCCAGCATTTT
d_call: -; clone_size: -; cdr3_length: 14; j_call: TRBJ1-1; v_call: TRBV15; cdr3_aa: CATSRDNSGTEAFF; cdr3_nt: TGTGCCACCAGCAGAGATAATAGCGGCACTGAAGCTTTCTTT
d_call: TRBD2; clone_size: -; cdr3_length: 15; j_call: TRBJ2-2; v_call: TRBV15; cdr3_aa: CATGPEIGGSGELFF; cdr3_nt: TGTGCCACCGGGCCAGAGATCGGGGGGTCCGGGGAGCTGTTTTTT
d_call: TRBD1; clone_size: -; cdr3_length: 14; j_call: TRBJ1-2; v_call: TRBV19; cdr3_aa: CASSMDRGRGGYTF; cdr3_nt: TGTGCCAGTAGCATGGACAGGGGGAGGGGAGGCTACACCTTC
d_call: -; clone_size: -; cdr3_length: 12; j_call: TRBJ1-5; v_call: TRBV12-3/TRBV12-4; cdr3_aa: CASSRQNQPQHF; cdr3_nt: TGTGCCAGCAGTCGACAAAATCAGCCCCAGCATTTT
d_call: TRBD1; clone_size: -; cdr3_length: 17; j_call: TRBJ2-6; v_call: TRBV27; cdr3_aa: CASSLGTGSPGANVLTF; cdr3_nt: TGTGCCAGCAGTCTTGGGACAGGGAGCCCTGGGGCCAACGTCCTGACTTTC
d_call: -; clone_size: few; cdr3_length: 14; j_call: TRBJ2-1; v_call: TRBV19; cdr3_aa: CASSDSQINNEQFF; cdr3_nt: TGTGCCAGTAGTGATAGCCAGATCAACAATGAGCAGTTCTTC
d_call: -; clone_size: -; cdr3_length: 16; j_call: TRBJ1-6; v_call: TRBV10-1; cdr3_aa: CASSMGNPSAGSPLHF; cdr3_nt: TGCGCCAGTTCCATGGGGAACCCCTCGGCGGGTTCACCCCTCCACTTT
d_call: TRBD1; clone_size: -; cdr3_length: 15; j_call: TRBJ1-4; v_call: TRBV27; cdr3_aa: CASSFTGGTNEKLFF; cdr3_nt: TGTGCCAGCAGTTTTACAGGGGGAACTAATGAAAAACTGTTTTTT
d_call: TRBD1; clone_size: -; cdr3_length: 16; j_call: TRBJ1-3; v_call: TRBV5-1; cdr3_aa: CASSLVEQGFGNTIYF; cdr3_nt: TGCGCCAGCAGCTTGGTCGAACAGGGGTTTGGAAACACCATATATTTT
d_call: -; clone_size: -; cdr3_length: 13; j_call: TRBJ1-1; v_call: TRBV6-2/TRBV6-3; cdr3_aa: CASSLGGITEAFF; cdr3_nt: TGTGCCAGCAGTTTGGGGGGTATCACTGAAGCTTTCTTT
d_call: -; clone_size: -; cdr3_length: 14; j_call: TRBJ2-2; v_call: TRBV19; cdr3_aa: CASSIAAVSGELFF; cdr3_nt: TGTGCCAGTAGTATTGCGGCAGTTTCCGGGGAGCTGTTTTTT
d_call: -; clone_size: -; cdr3_length: 16; j_call: TRBJ2-6; v_call: TRBV6-2/TRBV6-3; cdr3_aa: CASSTGHGSGANVLTF; cdr3_nt: TGTGCCAGCAGTACAGGACACGGCTCTGGGGCCAACGTCCTGACTTTC
d_call: TRBD1; clone_size: -; cdr3_length: 15; j_call: TRBJ1-1; v_call: TRBV11-2; cdr3_aa: CASSRRTGWDTEAFF; cdr3_nt: TGTGCCAGCAGCCGCCGGACAGGGTGGGACACTGAAGCTTTCTTT
d_call: -; clone_size: once; cdr3_length: 14; j_call: TRBJ1-6; v_call: TRBV2; cdr3_aa: CASSEDRNNSPLHF; cdr3_nt: TGTGCCAGCAGTGAAGACAGGAATAATTCACCCCTCCACTTT
d_call: TRBD2; clone_size: -; cdr3_length: 13; j_call: TRBJ2-1; v_call: TRBV4-2; cdr3_aa: CASSQDDSGGWFF; cdr3_nt: TGTGCCAGCAGCCAGGACGATAGCGGGGGGTGGTTCTTC
d_call: TRBD1; clone_size: -; cdr3_length: 15; j_call: TRBJ1-4; v_call: TRBV19; cdr3_aa: CASSKQGVSYEKLFF; cdr3_nt: TGTGCCAGTAGTAAACAGGGGGTTTCATACGAAAAACTGTTTTTT
d_call: TRBD1; clone_size: once; cdr3_length: 20; j_call: TRBJ1-4; v_call: TRBV6-6; cdr3_aa: CASSQRGSGTGSLPNEKLFF; cdr3_nt: TGTGCCAGCAGTCAGAGGGGCTCCGGGACAGGGAGTTTGCCTAATGAAAAACTGTTTTTT
d_call: TRBD1; clone_size: -; cdr3_length: 13; j_call: TRBJ1-5; v_call: TRBV30; cdr3_aa: CAWSGGQGQPQHF; cdr3_nt: TGTGCCTGGAGTGGGGGACAGGGGCAGCCCCAGCATTTT
d_call: -; clone_size: -; cdr3_length: 14; j_call: TRBJ1-1; v_call: TRBV7-2; cdr3_aa: CASSLSHTDTEAFF; cdr3_nt: TGTGCCAGCAGCTTATCCCATACGGACACTGAAGCTTTCTTT
d_call: -; clone_size: -; cdr3_length: 13; j_call: TRBJ1-2; v_call: TRBV6-5; cdr3_aa: CASSYSTGSGYTF; cdr3_nt: TGTGCCAGCAGTTACTCCACAGGGTCTGGCTACACCTTC
d_call: -; clone_size: -; cdr3_length: 15; j_call: TRBJ1-3; v_call: TRBV3-1/TRBV3-2; cdr3_aa: CASSHGTTSGNTIYF; cdr3_nt: TGTGCCAGCAGCCACGGGACTACCTCTGGAAACACCATATATTTT
d_call: -; clone_size: once; cdr3_length: 15; j_call: TRBJ1-2; v_call: TRBV3-1/TRBV3-2; cdr3_aa: CASSLMSGSNYGYTF; cdr3_nt: TGTGCCAGCAGCCTTATGTCGGGAAGTAACTATGGCTACACCTTC
d_call: -; clone_size: few; cdr3_length: 12; j_call: TRBJ1-2; v_call: TRBV30; cdr3_aa: CAWSAGAYGYTF; cdr3_nt: TGTGCCTGGAGTGCAGGGGCCTATGGCTACACCTTC
d_call: TRBD1; clone_size: -; cdr3_length: 16; j_call: TRBJ2-5; v_call: TRBV27; cdr3_aa: CASSSGTGVHQETQYF; cdr3_nt: TGTGCCAGCAGTTCTGGGACAGGGGTGCACCAAGAGACCCAGTACTTC
d_call: -; clone_size: -; cdr3_length: 15; j_call: TRBJ1-4; v_call: TRBV19; cdr3_aa: CASSNQGLGNEKLFF; cdr3_nt: TGTGCCAGTAGTAACCAGGGTTTAGGTAATGAAAAACTGTTTTTT
d_call: -; clone_size: few; cdr3_length: 16; j_call: TRBJ1-4; v_call: TRBV5-1; cdr3_aa: CASSLAGRATNEKLFF; cdr3_nt: TGCGCCAGCAGCTTGGCCGGCAGGGCGACTAATGAAAAACTGTTTTTT